This TCR beta chain was recovered during a study of blood T cell repertoires in COVID-19. Overall study: Sites in the United States, Italy and Spain provided acute and convalescent COVID-19 samples. Sample material is recorded as cDNA or gDNA derived from T cells, B-cell-depleted T cells, or PBMCs.

The CDR3 length is 15 residues. Trimming pared 6 bases from V and 9 bases from J, leaving 18 bases between. In germline, CDR1 is SGHTA, CDR2 FQGTGA. As originally analysed: Nucleated cell counts were estimated from reference gene primer amplification. Sequencing was performed with immunoSEQ multiplex PCR; in TCRdb, only in-frame clones are kept and a portion is missing. The V and J calls and the clone size are those of that table, but D and trimming were determined from the DNA. The sample has roughly 86,000 clones, around 86% seen once. The material sequenced was peripheral blood. J is TRBJ1-6 and V is TRBV7-3; TRBD1 might be the D (5 bases). The sequence derives from a woman between 70 and 85 years old with acute or convalescent COVID-19. The DNA of the CDR3 is TGTGCCAGCAGTCCTGACACCTTCGGGGGTTCACCCCTCCACTTT. Residues: CASSPDTFGGSPLHF.